This TCR beta chain is drawn from a study of post-analysis software for immune sequencing data. cDNA libraries for TCR beta contained unique molecular identifiers. The T cell input of roughly 0.95 to 11 million gave roughly 500,000 cDNA molecules. In TCRdb, the PCR reads were re-called with MiXCR into one record per CDR3 protein. The table shows 380,000 or so distinct CDR3 sequences, with less than 35% occurring only once. General study results and limits: Five or six TRBV segments appeared more often in patients than in controls, and TRBV5-6, TRBV5-1 and TRBV20-1 were among these.

Germline V gene sequence: CDR1 SGHTA, CDR2 FQGNSA. Trimming cost V 5 bases and J 2 bases; bases outside gene matches: 7. The CDR3 is 17 amino acids. This clonotype was counted only a few times. Its antigen is currently unknown. This TCR derives from a girl between 10 and 17 years old with multiple sclerosis. The sequenced sample was blood. The gene calls are TRBV7-2 and TRBJ2-3; 13 positions agree with TRBD2. The CDR3 DNA reads TGTGCCAGCAGCCCTCGGACTAGCGGGGGAAACACAGATACGCAGTATTTT. Its translation is CASSPRTSGGNTDTQYF.